One sample yielded the 5 T cell receptor beta chains listed below, sequenced in a study of CD8 T cells in ankylosing spondylitis (dated by TCRdb to 2015 to 2018). General findings and caveats noted by the study authors: A TCR beta motif of several highly homologous amino acid variants appeared characteristic of blood from ankylosing spondylitis patients.

These receptors' targets are unknown. Library generation was performed with 5' RACE. The sample was run on an Illumina HiSeq 2500. Starting from the raw public reads, TCRdb applied fastp trimming at Q25, assembled clones with MiXCR and retained in-frame beta chains. Entries are consolidated by CDR3 protein sequence, retaining the most common genes and DNA. In this sample the table shows around 490,000 distinct CDR3 sequences, 5.3% of which occur a single time. Roughly 3.5% of the sample is taken by the ten largest. The material sequenced was blood, either unsorted or a sorted T cell fraction (not recorded which). The receptors here all came from a male donor with ankylosing spondylitis.

This clonotype appeared many times. The chain couples TRBV29-1 to TRBJ2-5; the D gene is possibly TRBD2 (6 bases). CDR3 length: 12 residues. CDR1 is SQVTM and CDR2 is ANQGSEA in the germline V gene. Trimming stripped 6 bases from V and 2 bases from J, with 10 bases between. CDR3 coding DNA: TGCAGCGTCGGACTACTGCAAGAGACCCAGTACTTC. This sequence encodes CSVGLLQETQYF.

The J gene is TRBJ2-2, the V gene TRBV3-1; 9 bases align to TRBD2. V lost 7 bases, J lost 3 bases, and 15 bases stayed unmatched. This CDR3 has 18 amino acids. CDR1 LGHDT and CDR2 YNNKEL come from the germline V gene (reference sequence). This CDR3 reads CASTQGNAGGPYTGELFF. The CDR3 region has the DNA TGTGCCAGCACCCAGGGCAACGCGGGGGGGCCGTACACCGGGGAGCTGTTTTTT.

A remark on this clonotype: Just one base apart from a much larger clone, this may be a read error. The chain uses TRBV27 and TRBJ2-7; either TRBD1 or TRBD2 may fit D (6 bases each). Germline V lookup: CDR1 MNHEY, CDR2 SMNVEV (reference sequence). This CDR3 is 14 amino acids long. The CDR3 coding sequence is TGTGCCGGCAGTCCGATCGGGGGCACCTACGAGCAGTACTTC. It codes for CAGSPIGGTYEQYF.

The table lists this clonotype with many counts. This chain uses TRBV6-1 with TRBJ2-1; D gene unclear. CDR1 and CDR2 from the germline V gene are MNHNS and SASEGT. The CDR3 is made up of 13 amino acids. Trimming stripped 8 bases from V and 5 bases from J, with 13 bases between. CDR3 sequence reads: CASLSTLHNEQFF. In nucleotides, the CDR3 is TGTGCCAGCTTGTCGACCCTTCACAATGAGCAGTTCTTC.

This clonotype was observed many times. V usage is TRBV28 and J usage is TRBJ1-5; possibly TRBD1 for D (6 bases). V lost 5 bases to trimming and J lost 9 bases, with 17 bases between them. In germline, CDR1 is MDHEN, CDR2 SYDVKM. This CDR3 is built from 14 residues. The CDR3 DNA follows: TGTGCCAGCAGTGGATCAAACAGGGTCCTGCCCCAGCATTTT. Translated, it gives CASSGSNRVLPQHF.